Each of the 5 T cell receptor beta chains below was sequenced from the same sample in a study of cytomegalovirus exposure and HLA in healthy donors. Profiled with immunoSEQ multiplex PCR; TCRdb holds only in-frame clones, not every one. The sample has fewer than 150,000 clones, 86% seen once; the top ten hold around 5%. The sequencing input was PBMCs. Receptors were obtained from a man aged 18 to 29 in good health and CMV-seronegative.

V and J are TRBV29-1 and TRBJ2-1, with 10 positions matching TRBD1. Germline trimming cut 5 bases from V and 6 bases from J; bases unmatched to any gene: 7. Germline CDR1 reads SQVTM; CDR2 reads ANQGSEA. The CDR3 sequence is 14 residues long. The CDR3 here is CSVPPGTGVNEQFF. DNA for the CDR3: TGCAGCGTTCCCCCGGGGACAGGGGTCAATGAGCAGTTCTTC.

This clone was recorded only once. The genes are TRBV2 and TRBJ2-5, with TRBD2 identical over 13 bases. The germline CDR1 and CDR2 sequences are SNHLY and FYNNEI. The CDR3 spans 15 residues. V dropped 6 bases and J dropped 5; count of bases not matched to a gene: 6. Here the CDR3 DNA reads TGTGCCAGCAGAGGACTAGCGGGAGTGTATGAGACCCAGTACTTC. Its translation: CASRGLAGVYETQYF.

This sequence joins TRBV10-3 and TRBJ2-7; 14 bases line up with TRBD2. The V gene end was trimmed by 11 bases and the J gene end by 2 bases; junction bases not matched to a gene: 2. Germline V CDR1 and CDR2: ENHRY, SYGVKD. The CDR3 is made up of 13 amino acids. In nucleotides, the CDR3 is TGTGCCTCGGGACTAGCGGGAGCCTACGAGCAGTACTTC. Translation gives CASGLAGAYEQYF.

This clone was recorded once. This sequence joins TRBV15 and TRBJ2-3; D unresolved. From germline, CDR1 is LNHNV and CDR2 YYDKDF (reference sequence). CDR3 length: 15 amino acids. Trimming took off 6 bases at V and 4 bases at J, with 17 bases between the two ends. CDR3 in DNA: TGTGCCACCAGGGCCGATGGGCAGGTTGCAGATACGCAGTATTTT. As protein: CATRADGQVADTQYF.

The rearrangement uses TRBV2 and TRBJ2-7, with a weak D call TRBD2 (6 bases). V was cut by 2 bases and J by 12 bases, with 17 bases left in between. CDR1 and CDR2 (germline): SNHLY, FYNNEI. The CDR3 sequence is 13 residues long. The CDR3 region is CASSERAGYLGYF. The CDR3 nucleotides are TGTGCCAGCAGTGAACGGGCGGGATATTTGGGGTACTTC.